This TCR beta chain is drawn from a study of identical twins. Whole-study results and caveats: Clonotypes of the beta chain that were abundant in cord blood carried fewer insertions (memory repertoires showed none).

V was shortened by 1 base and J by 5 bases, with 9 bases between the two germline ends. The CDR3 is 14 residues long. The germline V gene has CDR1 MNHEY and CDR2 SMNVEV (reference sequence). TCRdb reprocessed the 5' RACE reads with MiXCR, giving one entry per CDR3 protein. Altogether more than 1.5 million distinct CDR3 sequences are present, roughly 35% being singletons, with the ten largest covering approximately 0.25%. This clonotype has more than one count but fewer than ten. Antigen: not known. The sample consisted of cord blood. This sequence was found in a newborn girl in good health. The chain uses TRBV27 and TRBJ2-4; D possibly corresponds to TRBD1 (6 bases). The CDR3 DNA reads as TGTGCCAGCAGTTTATTTGGGGGCCAAAACATTCAGTACTTC. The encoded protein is CASSLFGGQNIQYF.